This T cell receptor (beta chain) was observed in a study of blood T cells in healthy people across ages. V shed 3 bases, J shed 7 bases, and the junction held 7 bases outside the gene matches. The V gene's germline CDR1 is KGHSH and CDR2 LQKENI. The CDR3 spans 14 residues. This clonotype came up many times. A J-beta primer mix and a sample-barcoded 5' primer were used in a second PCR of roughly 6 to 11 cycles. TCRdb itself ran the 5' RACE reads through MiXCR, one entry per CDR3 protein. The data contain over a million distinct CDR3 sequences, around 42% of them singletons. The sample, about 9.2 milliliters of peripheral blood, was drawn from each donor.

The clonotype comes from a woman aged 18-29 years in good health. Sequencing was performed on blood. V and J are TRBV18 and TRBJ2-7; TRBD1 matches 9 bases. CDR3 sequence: CASSPRDRDAEQYF. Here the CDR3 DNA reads TGTGCCAGCTCACCCCGGGACAGGGATGCGGAGCAGTACTTC.